A selection of T cell receptor beta chains follows, all from one sample in a study of blood T cell repertoires in COVID-19. Sequencing used immunoSEQ multiplex PCR; TCRdb keeps in-frame clones, though not all of them. The table lists 120,000 or so clones, around 87% of them singletons. Sequencing input: peripheral blood. Source of these receptors: a human donor in a cohort sampled during active COVID-19. CDR3s include the opening cysteine and the closing phenylalanine or tryptophan. D genes are given only for firm matches. A row's size may be missing; if present it is once, few, many or a size class.

j_call d_call v_call clone_size cdr3_nt cdr3_aa
TRBJ1-2 TRBD1 TRBV28 NA TGTGCCAGCAGTGAACCGGGACAGGGGGACTATGGCTACACCTTC CASSEPGQGDYGYTF
TRBJ2-5 NA TRBV11-3 NA TGTGCCAGCAGCTTGTATAGTCAAGAGACCCAGTACTTC CASSLYSQETQYF
TRBJ1-3 TRBD1 TRBV5-1 NA TGCGCCAGGACAGGGGGGGCCTCTGGAAACACCATATATTTT CARTGGASGNTIYF
TRBJ2-4 NA TRBV9 NA TGTGCCAGCAGTAAGACAACAAACATTCAGTACTTC CASSKTTNIQYF
TRBJ2-3 NA TRBV6-6 once TGTGCCAGCAGTCCCACCCTGCGGGATACGCAGTATTTT CASSPTLRDTQYF
TRBJ1-6 TRBD1 TRBV19 NA TGTAGCCCGACAGGGACCTCTTCCTCACCCCTCCACTTT CSPTGTSSSPLHF
TRBJ2-5 TRBD2 TRBV25-1 NA TGTGCCAGCAGTGAATACGGCGGGGGAAAAGAGACCCAGTACTTC CASSEYGGGKETQYF
TRBJ2-5 NA TRBV19 NA TGTGCCAGTAGTACATTTACACGTAACCAAGAGACCCAGTACTTC CASSTFTRNQETQYF
TRBJ1-3 NA TRBV14 once TGTGCCAGCAGCCAGCAGTATTCTGGAAACACCATATATTTT CASSQQYSGNTIYF
TRBJ1-5 NA TRBV5-8 NA TGTGCCAGCAGCTTGCACAGATATAGCAATCAGCCCCAGCATTTT CASSLHRYSNQPQHF
TRBJ2-1 TRBD2 TRBV24-1 NA TGTGCCACCAGGGGGACTAGCGGGATTGGTGAGCAGTTCTTC CATRGTSGIGEQFF
TRBJ1-4 NA TRBV9 NA TGTGCCAGCAGCGGAGTTTTGTCAGGGAGGGGTGAAAAACTGTTTTTT CASSGVLSGRGEKLFF
TRBJ1-2 NA TRBV12-3/TRBV12-4 once TGTGCCAGCAGCTTGCAGGGTTTGGTAGGCTACACCTTC CASSLQGLVGYTF